This TCR beta chain emerged from a study of graft-versus-host responses after intestinal transplantation (dated by TCRdb to the early 2020s). The study in broad terms: Recipients received multivisceral, liver-intestinal, or isolated intestinal transplants. Donor T cell macrochimerism was defined as a peak of at least 4% donor T cells among recipient peripheral blood mononuclear cells. Alloreactive clones were identified by sequencing pre-transplant mixed lymphocyte reaction products and comparing them with unstimulated pre-transplant donor and recipient T cells. Bulk TCR-beta CDR3 sequencing was used to track graft-versus-host and host-versus-graft alloreactive T cell clones in the graft, circulation and bone marrow after intestinal transplantation. Of the 20 to 25 intestinal transplant recipients enrolled in the cohort, one of whom was a retransplant, a few patients without pretransplant specimens were excluded. Every recipient was given anti-thymocyte globulin induction, then maintenance tacrolimus and steroids for 2 to 4 years. Rather than going through the commercial service, samples from a few later patients were sequenced in-house on an Illumina MiSeq and processed with MiXCR.

The time point label for this specimen denotes: cells obtained before transplantation from donor or recipient. In mixed lymphocyte reactions, roughly 200,000 CFSE-labeled pre-transplant responders were plated with roughly 200,000 irradiated violet-dye-labeled stimulators and cultured for less than seven days. After the mixed lymphocyte reaction, proliferating CD3+CD4+CFSE-low and CD3+CD8+CFSE-low responder cells were FACS-sorted on a BD Influx sorter. Looking up the germline V gene yields CDR1 MNHNS and CDR2 SASEGT. Germline trimming amounts to 4 bases on V and 5 bases on J, with 4 as the count of junction bases outside the gene matches. Including cysteine and phenylalanine, the CDR3 has 15 amino acids. Just CDR3 DNA is preserved here, 45 bases in frame from base 1. Broader findings and caveats from the paper: GvH clones turned up in recipient bone marrow, with some appearing earlier in ileal mucosa or blood, a pattern consistent with an intestinal mucosal origin. High GvH to HvG T cell clonal ratios were observed in the allografts of patients with donor T cell macrochimerism. Conclusions were limited by the relatively low number and heterogeneity of intestinal transplant patients. Early after transplant, declines in HvG clones were associated with peak levels of circulating GvH clones.

As concerns this clone: No base quality information exists; no much larger clone differs at one position.

To prepare the library, the immunoSEQ multiplex PCR assay was applied. For most patients, genomic DNA was isolated with the Qiagen DNeasy Blood and Tissue Kit and sent frozen to Adaptive Biotechnologies for TCR sequencing. For most patients, high-throughput TCR-beta CDR3 sequencing of genomic DNA was performed by Adaptive Biotechnologies. The paper's processing steps were these. Adaptive's ImmunoSEQ software was the source of the TCR sequencing data for 18 patients, while a few other patients were processed with MiXCR and VDJtools. To correct CD4 versus CD8 sorting errors, any sequence found in both subsets at a frequency ratio below 5:1 was removed. CDR3 nucleotide sequences shared between donor and recipient were removed because their origin could not be assigned. At least 2-fold expansion over unstimulated cells and a minimum CFSE-low frequency of 0.002% (template counts) or 0.001% (read counts) were required for clones to be classified as alloreactive. A clone was considered mappable if detected in the sequenced pre-transplant spleen, lymph node, or MLR CFSE-low populations of the donor or recipient. Cumulative frequency of alloreactive clones was calculated as a percentage of all sequences weighted by copy number. This immuneACCESS table, as held by TCRdb, lists in-frame sequences with V and J called but not all clones. Of the missing ones, under half trace to an unresolved V gene in checked studies; the others have no known cause. V and J calls and clone size follow that table, whereas D and trimming were derived from the DNA. The sample records about 15,000 clones, roughly two fifths of which are singletons. The ten largest account for more than 14% of the sample.

The specimen was alloreactive CD8+ T cells from a mixed lymphocyte reaction culture, collected before intestinal transplant. The cell subset or site label on this specimen signifies: CFSE-low proliferating T cells sorted from roughly six-day pre-transplant mixed lymphocyte reaction (GvH or HvG direction). The chain uses TRBV6-1 and TRBJ2-1; 11 of the junction bases match TRBD2. The TCR originated in a human patient who received an intestinal transplant. The CDR3 is CASSVLAGVHNEQFF. The DNA sequence is as follows: TGTGCCAGCAGTGTACTAGCGGGAGTGCACAATGAGCAGTTCTTC.